These 22 T cell receptor beta chains originate from one sample sequenced in a study of cytomegalovirus exposure and HLA in healthy donors. In the PCR, 60 Vbeta and 13 Jbeta primers were used. Assay: immunoSEQ multiplex PCR; the TCRdb copy retains only in-frame clones and omits some. Here the sample spans 100,000 to 150,000 clones, 75% to 85% being singletons. Sequenced sample: PBMCs. The receptors shown here come from a woman between 40 and 50 years old in good health and CMV-seronegative.

The chain carries TRBV6-6 and TRBJ1-2; 7 positions match TRBD1. CDR3 length: 13 residues. Trimming removed 5 bases from V and 6 bases from J; junction bases left unmatched: 6. Germline V lookup: CDR1 MNHNY, CDR2 SVGAGI (reference sequence). The CDR3 loop is CASSLDRAHGYTF. The CDR3, as DNA: TGTGCCAGCAGTCTTGACAGGGCACATGGCTACACCTTC.

The V gene is TRBV7-8, the J gene TRBJ2-2; TRBD1 might be the D (5 bases). V was trimmed by 1 base and J by 2 bases, leaving 11 bases between them. Germline V lookup: CDR1 SGHVS, CDR2 FQNEAQ. CDR3 length equals 16 residues. The CDR3 DNA reads TGTGCCAGCAGCTTAGGACAGCCGTTAAACACCGGGGAGCTGTTTTTT. It codes for CASSLGQPLNTGELFF.

V gene TRBV29-1 combines with J gene TRBJ1-1; D is unclear. The CDR3 is 12 residues long. V lost 4 bases and J lost 0, with 6 bases in between. The V gene's germline CDR1 is SQVTM and CDR2 ANQGSEA. Written as DNA, the CDR3 is TGCAGCGTTGGCGACTTGAACACTGAAGCTTTCTTT. Amino acid sequence: CSVGDLNTEAFF.

The chain employs TRBV7-2 and TRBJ2-5; no clear D gene. The CDR3 spans 14 residues. The V gene's germline CDR1 is SGHTA and CDR2 FQGNSA. The V gene lost 4 bases and the J gene lost 3 bases, with 12 bases spanning the gap. In DNA form, the CDR3 reads TGTGCCAGCAGCTCCGGCACACTAAAAGAGACCCAGTACTTC. Its protein product is CASSSGTLKETQYF.

V is TRBV7-9 and J is TRBJ1-6; the match to TRBD1 covers 10 bases. Germline assignment: CDR1 SEHNR and CDR2 FQNEAQ (reference sequence). Trimming at V came to 4 bases and at J to 10 bases, leaving 13 bases not matched to a gene. The CDR3 runs to 17 residues. DNA of the CDR3: TGTGCCAGCAGCTCCCTCAGAGGGGACAGGGGCAAGTCACCCCTCCACTTT. Protein product: CASSSLRGDRGKSPLHF.

This clone was seen once. This chain uses TRBV28 with TRBJ2-2; 9 nucleotides line up with TRBD2. Losses at the gene ends were 6 bases for V and 4 bases for J; bases not matched to a gene: 15. Germline CDR1 MDHEN, CDR2 SYDVKM. The CDR3 sequence is 18 residues long. CDR3 in amino acids: CASRARARGGAGTGELFF. The CDR3 region has the DNA TGTGCCAGCAGGGCTAGAGCTCGCGGGGGGGCGGGCACCGGGGAGCTGTTTTTT. The full variable domain, its missing parts supplied by reference TRBV28 and TRBJ2-2, is DVKVTQSSRYLVKRTGEKVFLECVQDMDHENMFWYRQDPGLGLRLIYFSYDVKMKEKGDIPEGYSVSREKKERFSLILESASTNQTSMYLCASRARARGGAGTGELFFGEGSRLTVL.

The V gene is TRBV28, the J gene TRBJ1-1, with D perhaps TRBD1 (6 bases). With 4 bases removed from V and 8 bases from J, the gap between germline ends came to 20 bases. Germline V gene data show CDR1 as MDHEN and CDR2 as SYDVKM. This CDR3 comprises 15 residues. The CDR3 here is CASSSYVTGIGEAFF. CDR3 nucleotide sequence: TGTGCCAGCAGTTCTTATGTCACAGGGATTGGAGAAGCTTTCTTT. The full variable domain, its missing parts supplied by reference TRBV28 and TRBJ1-1, is DVKVTQSSRYLVKRTGEKVFLECVQDMDHENMFWYRQDPGLGLRLIYFSYDVKMKEKGDIPEGYSVSREKKERFSLILESASTNQTSMYLCASSSYVTGIGEAFFGQGTRLTVV.

The gene calls are TRBV20-1 and TRBJ2-7; a possible D gene is TRBD1 (6 bases). Per the germline V gene, CDR1 is DFQATT and CDR2 is SNEGSKA (reference sequence). CDR3 length: 11 amino acids. Trimming took 6 bases from V and 6 from J, leaving 12 bases between them. The CDR3 loop is CSARRGGEQYF. The CDR3 DNA reads TGCAGTGCCCGCAGGGGCGGCGAGCAGTACTTC.

This clone was seen once. V is TRBV19 and J is TRBJ1-1; D call uncertain. This CDR3 contains 14 residues. Trimming removed 6 bases from V and 0 bases from J, with 11 bases in between. The germline V gene has CDR1 LNHDA and CDR2 SQIVND (reference sequence). CDR3 loop: CASSPTDMNTEAFF. In DNA form, the CDR3 reads TGTGCCAGTAGCCCTACTGACATGAACACTGAAGCTTTCTTT.

The V call is TRBV5-8, the J call TRBJ1-5, with 10 positions matching TRBD1. V gave up 2 bases and J gave up 3 bases; unmatched junction bases: 8. This CDR3 comprises 17 residues. Germline loops: CDR1 SGHTS, CDR2 YDEGEE. Written as DNA, the CDR3 is TGTGCCAGCAGCTTTATAGGGACAGGGGCTTCCAATCAGCCCCAGCATTTT. This encodes CASSFIGTGASNQPQHF.

This clone was counted between two and nine times. Different DNA sequences within this sample yield the same CDR3. The CDR3 bases are TGTGCCAGCAGTTCGGGACAGGGGTTATACGAGCAGTACTTC. It specifies CASSSGQGLYEQYF. This chain joins TRBV28 and TRBJ2-7; 10 bases agree with TRBD1. The ends lost 4 bases at V and 4 bases at J; junction bases unmatched: 4. CDR1 is MDHEN, CDR2 SYDVKM, per germline. The length of the CDR3 is 14 residues.

The chain uses TRBV5-1 and TRBJ1-1; the D gene is possibly TRBD1 (6 bases). The CDR3 has 13 residues. The germline V and J ends were trimmed by 6 bases and 10 bases, with 19 bases remaining between them. Looked up from germline, CDR1 is SGHRS and CDR2 is YFSETQ. The CDR3 protein is CASTTGGLEVAFF. The CDR3 DNA reads TGCGCCAGCACCACGGGGGGGCTGGAGGTAGCTTTCTTT. The full variable domain, rest sourced from reference TRBV5-1 and TRBJ1-1, is KAGVTQTPRYLIKTRGQQVTLSCSPISGHRSVSWYQQTPGQGLQFLFEYFSETQRNKGNFPGRFSGRQFSNSRSEMNVSTLELGDSALYLCASTTGGLEVAFFGQGTRLTVV.

V gene TRBV6-5 combines with J gene TRBJ1-1, with D unresolved. From germline, CDR1 is MNHEY and CDR2 SVGAGI. With 6 bases removed from V and 3 bases from J, the gap between germline ends came to 14 bases. This CDR3 has 14 residues. CDR3 sequence (DNA): TGTGCCAGCAGCCATCTATGGCGGGACACTGAAGCTTTCTTT. This gives the protein CASSHLWRDTEAFF.

This chain joins TRBV10-1 and TRBJ2-7; 7 bases agree with TRBD1. With V trimmed by 5 bases and J by 8 bases, 12 bases remained unmatched. The CDR3 is 14 amino acids. Germline loops: CDR1 WNHNN, CDR2 SYGVQD (reference sequence). The CDR3, as DNA: TGCGCCAGCAGTCCGGGACAGACAGGTCACCAGCAGTACTTC. It translates to CASSPGQTGHQQYF.

The chain uses TRBV4-2 and TRBJ2-7, with 7 nucleotides matching TRBD1. CDR3 length equals 15 residues. Germline V gene sequence: CDR1 LGHNA, CDR2 YNFKEQ. The ends lost 6 bases at V and 2 bases at J; junction bases unmatched: 10. The DNA for the CDR3 is TGTGCCAGCAGACTTACAGGGGACCACACCTACGAGCAGTACTTC. The encoded protein is CASRLTGDHTYEQYF.

The chain is built from TRBV7-9 and TRBJ1-5; D not certain. This CDR3 has 14 amino acids. Between the trimmed V and J ends, which lost 6 bases and 4 bases, there was a span of 13 bases. Germline V gives CDR1 SEHNR, CDR2 FQNEAQ (reference sequence). The CDR3 coding sequence is TGTGCCAGCAGTGCTAGGGAGGTGAATCAGCCCCAGCATTTT. Translation gives CASSAREVNQPQHF.

This rearrangement joins TRBV7-8 to TRBJ2-7; 11 bases map to TRBD2. The germline gives CDR1 SGHVS, CDR2 FQNEAQ. The CDR3 is made up of 16 amino acids. The V gene end was trimmed by 1 base and the J gene end by 3 bases; junction bases not matched to a gene: 5. CDR3 protein: CASSLVASGGFYEQYF. The CDR3, as DNA: TGTGCCAGCAGCTTAGTAGCTAGCGGGGGGTTCTACGAGCAGTACTTC.

V is TRBV28 and J is TRBJ1-2, with 8 bases aligning to TRBD1. V dropped 3 bases and J dropped 8; count of bases not matched to a gene: 11. The CDR3 loop spans 15 amino acids. The germline V gene has CDR1 MDHEN and CDR2 SYDVKM. As DNA, the CDR3 is TGTGCCAGCAGTTTGGGGGCAGGGGGCGCGAGGGGCTACACCTTC. Encoded protein: CASSLGAGGARGYTF.

This rearrangement joins TRBV7-2 to TRBJ1-1; 7 bases map to TRBD1. The CDR3 runs to 12 residues. Germline CDR1 reads SGHTA; CDR2 reads FQGNSA. The J segment lost 9 bases and the V segment lost 4 bases, leaving 5 bases of the junction unmatched. The CDR3 loop is CASSSRTGKAFF. The CDR3 DNA reads as TGTGCCAGCAGCTCGAGGACAGGAAAAGCTTTCTTT.

This CDR3 is CASSGLSNTGELFF. The CDR3, as DNA: TGTGCCAGCAGTGGTCTGTCGAACACCGGGGAGCTGTTTTTT. This sequence joins TRBV2 and TRBJ2-2; D is ambiguous. Looked up from germline, CDR1 is SNHLY and CDR2 is FYNNEI. The CDR3 covers 14 residues. Trimming left V 4 bases short and J 0 bases short, with 6 bases between.

The chain is built from TRBV2 and TRBJ2-3; 8 nucleotides match TRBD1. This CDR3 is built from 15 residues. Germline CDR1 reads SNHLY; CDR2 reads FYNNEI. V shed 11 bases, J shed 0 bases, and the junction held 10 bases outside the gene matches. CDR3 nucleotides: TGTGCCGGAACCCAGGGGGCAGGAAGCACAGATACGCAGTATTTT. This codes for CAGTQGAGSTDTQYF.

This clone was observed a handful of times. V is TRBV6-6 and J is TRBJ2-3, with 7 bases identical to TRBD2. This CDR3 has 12 amino acids. Germline values: CDR1 MNHNY, CDR2 SVGAGI (reference sequence). CDR3 coding DNA: TGTGCGGTTGCGGGGGTGCTGGATACGCAGTATTTT. Its translation: CAVAGVLDTQYF.